Listed below are T cell receptor beta chains from one sample, sequenced in a study of blood T cell repertoires in COVID-19. The table came from immunoSEQ multiplex PCR; TCRdb's copy has only in-frame clones and leaves some out. The table lists more than 100,000 clones, around 87% of them singletons. Sequenced: peripheral blood. The receptors were gathered from a man aged 45-60 years with active COVID-19. Both conserved end residues are part of each CDR3. D genes are given only for firm matches.

>-|TRBJ2-2|TRBV27
CASSPRQNGELFF
>TRBD2|TRBJ2-3|TRBV20-1
CSASVGLAGKDTQYF
>TRBD1|TRBJ1-5|TRBV6-5
CASSQDRDQPQHF
>TRBD2|TRBJ2-7|TRBV2
CASSASSGGAREQYF
>TRBD1|TRBJ1-4|TRBV5-1
CASGPGQGNEKLFF
>-|TRBJ2-1|TRBV7-3
CASSRSRDNEQFF
>TRBD2|TRBJ2-3|TRBV7-8
CASRSGGSGTDTQYF
>-|TRBJ2-2|TRBV2
CASSRPAGELFF
>TRBD1|TRBJ1-2|TRBV7-9
CASSLTGTANYGYTF
>TRBD1|TRBJ1-2|TRBV2
CATRTGGDYGYTF
>-|TRBJ1-2|TRBV5-1
CASSLGGHYGYTF
>-|TRBJ2-7|TRBV5-1
CASRREDPYEQYF
>-|TRBJ1-5|TRBV7-5
CARSSPDRDNQPQHF
>-|TRBJ1-1|TRBV7-6
CASSFQENTEAFF
>TRBD1|TRBJ1-2|TRBV29-1
CSVELGTGGRYGYTF
>TRBD1|TRBJ1-6|TRBV2
CASNVRQGASPLHF
>TRBD1|TRBJ1-2|TRBV19
CASSDPGQGPSRGGYTF
>-|TRBJ1-2|TRBV27
CASSPGDGISGYTF
>-|TRBJ1-2|TRBV2
CASGAWGFGYTF
>-|TRBJ1-2|TRBV5-5
CASSLEQGLGGYTF
>-|TRBJ1-2|TRBV6-5
CASPNPGGYGYTF
>TRBD1|TRBJ1-2|TRBV29-1
CSVGDRGITYGYTF
>TRBD1|TRBJ1-1|TRBV6-5
CASRYGQGAYTEAFF
>TRBD1|TRBJ1-3|TRBV2
CASRYDRDGNTIYF
>TRBD1|TRBJ2-1|TRBV6-5
CASRADRGRNEQFF
>-|TRBJ1-1|TRBV7-9
CASRPGLGRSMNTEAFF
>TRBD1|TRBJ1-5|TRBV6-5
CASSLSYRGGQPQHF
>-|TRBJ2-7|TRBV7-8
CASIPRGVGEQYF
>-|TRBJ1-2|TRBV12-3/TRBV12-4
CASSELGHDYTF
>TRBD1|TRBJ1-3|TRBV18
CASSPDRAGNTIYF
>-|TRBJ2-3|TRBV30
CAWSGGQPFTDTQYF
>TRBD1|TRBJ1-5|TRBV15
CATSRVRGAYVGNQPQHF
>-|TRBJ2-1|TRBV6-5
CASKEGPANEQFF
>-|TRBJ1-3|TRBV10-3
CAISESFTVGNTIYF
>-|TRBJ2-2|TRBV7-7
CASRAETAGELFF
>-|TRBJ2-7|TRBV6-5
CASSGRGSLYEQYF
>-|TRBJ2-3|TRBV7-7
CASSLGTSLSDTQYF
>TRBD2|TRBJ2-2|TRBV6-5
CAVGLVGGELFF
>-|TRBJ2-2|TRBV7-2
CASSLRGPGELFF
>TRBD1|TRBJ2-3|TRBV5-3
CASTRGTGCRDTQYF
>-|TRBJ1-2|TRBV19
CASSIGMNSWYGYTF